A selection of T cell receptor beta chains follows, all from one sample in a study of regulatory T cells in long-lasting Graves disease. TCRdb ran MiXCR on the multiplex PCR reads and lists one entry per CDR3 protein. Among hundreds of thousands of distinct CDR3 sequences listed, 15% to 18% were seen once. Specimen: peripheral blood mononuclear cells (PBMCs), collected at new diagnosis, from a patient treated with antithyroid drugs. The receptor source for this set is a female donor with Graves disease. CDR3s include the opening cysteine and the closing phenylalanine or tryptophan.

J | V | CDR3
TRBJ2-1 | TRBV19 | CASSMGLAGGDEQFF
TRBJ1-2 | TRBV6-1 | CASSERQDSGYTF
TRBJ2-3 | TRBV27 | CASSSNPTSAGTQYF
TRBJ2-7 | TRBV2 | CASSAGLATSSYEQYF
TRBJ2-3 | TRBV20-1 | CSAQGPQDTQYF
TRBJ2-5 | TRBV19 | CASRKPGQQETQYF
TRBJ1-3 | TRBV28 | CASNSAPWKGRGNTIYF
TRBJ2-7 | TRBV7-2 | CASSSDSGGSYEQYF
TRBJ2-1 | TRBV27 | CASSLFVPASGYNEQFF
TRBJ1-1 | TRBV12-3/TRBV12-4 | CASSPRGLGGYGNTEAFF
TRBJ2-3 | TRBV12-5 | CASVPTGAHLTDTQYF
TRBJ2-7 | TRBV11-2 | CASTYSASSYKQYF
TRBJ1-1 | TRBV20-1 | CSARSREHQEAFF
TRBJ1-3 | TRBV7-2 | CASKEGSAFSGNTIYF
TRBJ2-7 | TRBV12-3/TRBV12-4 | CASSFAAGGPYEQYF
TRBJ2-5 | TRBV10-2 | CASRVPGLAGGRETQYF
TRBJ2-1 | TRBV10-1 | CASSNSGQGRNEQFF
TRBJ2-7 | TRBV7-9 | CASSPSWRGGNYEQYF
TRBJ2-7 | TRBV5-1 | CASSPTDRPYEQYF
TRBJ2-5 | TRBV4-1 | CASSQLGTGLETQYF
TRBJ1-1 | TRBV6-5 | CASSYVDPGTEAFF
TRBJ2-6 | TRBV5-1 | CASSLAASGSSGANVLTF
TRBJ1-1 | TRBV19 | CASRPGQDYMNTEAFF
TRBJ1-5 | TRBV20-1 | CSARAHPRQGGQPQHF
TRBJ1-4 | TRBV20-1 | CSAPIGGWATNEKLFF
TRBJ1-4 | TRBV12-3/TRBV12-4 | CASSRVGTNEKLFF
TRBJ2-7 | TRBV29-1 | CSVEESYEQYF
TRBJ2-1 | TRBV30 | CAWTQGWAYNEQFF
TRBJ2-1 | TRBV3-1 | CASSQDWAHPMSNNEQFF
TRBJ2-1 | TRBV29-1 | CSVSGQTRLIEQFF
TRBJ1-1 | TRBV20-1 | CSAPTGAQQAFF
TRBJ1-5 | TRBV12-3/TRBV12-4 | CASSLGGAVSQPQHF
TRBJ2-3 | TRBV5-1 | CASSLGGRHPSTDTQYF
TRBJ2-2 | TRBV12-3/TRBV12-4 | CASRIGGAGELFF
TRBJ2-7 | TRBV4-3 | CASGRGLEAEQYF
TRBJ2-1 | TRBV7-9 | CASRSLGGVNEQFF
TRBJ2-5 | TRBV20-1 | CSAREGTSGRKTQYF
TRBJ1-2 | TRBV6-5 | CASSYFDRGSGYTF
TRBJ2-7 | TRBV6-5 | CASSYGRTYEQYF
TRBJ2-3 | TRBV25-1 | CASSEFTGPTDTQYF
TRBJ1-1 | TRBV5-5 | CASSLDGQWGVAEAFF